The present T cell receptor (beta chain) was sequenced within a study of blood T cell repertoires in COVID-19. Assay used: immunoSEQ multiplex PCR; TCRdb lists only in-frame clones, some missing. The table lists about 170,000 clones, more than 75% of them singletons, with approximately 5% in the top ten. Trimming at V came to 5 bases and at J to 6 bases, leaving 11 bases not matched to a gene. The germline V gene has CDR1 MNHEY and CDR2 SVGEGT. There are 15 residues in the CDR3. The J gene is TRBJ2-7, the V gene TRBV6-2 or TRBV6-3; 9 nucleotides match TRBD2. Sequencing was carried out using peripheral blood. The sequence was obtained from a young man with COVID-19, enrolled during active disease. CDR3 residues: CASSPRLAGYSEQYF. The DNA for the CDR3 is TGTGCCAGCAGTCCCCGCCTAGCGGGATACAGCGAGCAGTACTTC.